These 9 T cell receptor beta chains were sequenced from one sample in a study of shared clonotypes between healthy human individuals. Profiled with immunoSEQ multiplex PCR; TCRdb holds only in-frame clones, not every one. The sample records about 2 million clones, approximately 94% being singletons. CD8 cells regarded as naive lacked CD45RO, were positively chosen for CCR7, and omitted terminally differentiated effector memory CD45RA+ cells. Sequencing was performed on naive CD8+ T cells sorted from blood. These receptor sequences come from a man younger than 30 in good health.

The rearrangement links TRBV5-1 to TRBJ1-4; D is ambiguous. The V end was cut by 5 bases, the J end by 4 bases, with 15 bases between. Germline values: CDR1 SGHRS, CDR2 YFSETQ. There are 15 residues in the CDR3. The CDR3 sequence is CASRSVGGSNEKLFF. The CDR3 DNA reads as TGCGCCAGCAGATCGGTCGGCGGAAGTAATGAAAAACTGTTTTTT.

V and J are TRBV7-9 and TRBJ2-1, with D tentatively TRBD2 (6 bases). The CDR3 is made up of 14 amino acids. Germline V gene lookup returns CDR1 SEHNR and CDR2 FQNEAQ (reference sequence). The ends were cut back, 7 bases at V and 9 bases at J, with 19 bases in the middle. Written as DNA, the CDR3 is TGTGCCAGCACCTATGGACTAATCCACGCTGAGCAGTTCTTC. Its protein is CASTYGLIHAEQFF. Full variable domain (missing parts from reference TRBV7-9 and TRBJ2-1): DTGVSQNPRHKITKRGQNVTFRCDPISEHNRLYWYRQTLGQGPEFLTYFQNEAQLEKSRLLSDRFSAERPKGSFSTLEIQRTEQGDSAMYLCASTYGLIHAEQFFGPGTRLTVL.

The chain is built from TRBV5-6 and TRBJ2-3; TRBD2 might be the D (6 bases). V was cut by 2 bases and J by 3 bases, with 10 bases left in between. Germline lookup yields CDR1 SGHDT and CDR2 YYEEEE. CDR3 size: 14 residues. The CDR3 DNA reads as TGTGCCAGCAGCTTCTTCGGGAGTACAGATACGCAGTATTTT. Translation gives CASSFFGSTDTQYF.

The chain uses TRBV27 and TRBJ2-7, with 11 bases matching TRBD1. This CDR3 comprises 14 residues. J gave up 10 bases and V 8 bases, and 13 bases lay outside the gene matches. The germline CDR1 and CDR2 sequences are MNHEY and SMNVEV (reference sequence). DNA of the CDR3: TGTGCCAGCCCACCCGGGACAGGGGGTGAAGAACAGTACTTC. Its protein is CASPPGTGGEEQYF.

This chain connects TRBV7-9 to TRBJ2-1; 10 nucleotides align to TRBD2. The CDR3 sequence is 15 residues long. Germline assignment: CDR1 SEHNR and CDR2 FQNEAQ (reference sequence). The ends lost 5 bases at V and 9 bases at J; junction bases unmatched: 10. CDR3 DNA sequence: TGTGCCAGCAGCCCCCCAGCGGGGGGGCTCACTGAGCAGTTCTTC. Protein product: CASSPPAGGLTEQFF.

This chain's CDR3 is CSVYPAGDTEDEQYF. The DNA for the CDR3 is TGCAGCGTCTACCCCGCGGGGGACACCGAAGACGAGCAGTACTTC. The chain recombines TRBV29-1 with TRBJ2-7, with D possibly TRBD2 on 7 matching bases. Per germline, CDR1 SQVTM and CDR2 ANQGSEA. The CDR3 contains 15 residues. V shed 6 bases and J shed 5 bases, with 23 bases lying between them.

Concerning this clone itself: Other DNA sequences of this sample code for an identical CDR3. The chain joins TRBV27 to TRBJ2-7; 10 bases agree with TRBD1. The CDR3 covers 13 residues. Per the germline V gene, CDR1 is MNHEY and CDR2 is SMNVEV (reference sequence). J was trimmed by 5 bases and V by 4 bases; bases with no gene match: 2. CDR3 DNA: TGTGCCAGCAGTTGGGACAGGGGCAACGAGCAGTACTTC. This translates into CASSWDRGNEQYF.

Comments on this clone: Other DNA variants within this sample encode the same CDR3. The V gene is TRBV19, the J gene TRBJ2-7; 9 nucleotides align to TRBD2. Germline CDR1 LNHDA, CDR2 SQIVND (reference sequence). The length of the CDR3 is 14 residues. Losses at the gene ends were 5 bases for V and 3 bases for J; bases not matched to a gene: 5. The DNA of the CDR3 is TGTGCCAGTAGTGCCGGTAGCGGGAGCTACGAGCAGTACTTC. Translating gives CASSAGSGSYEQYF.

This rearrangement joins TRBV2 to TRBJ1-2; D uncertain. This CDR3 has 15 amino acids. CDR1 and CDR2 (germline): SNHLY, FYNNEI. With 0 bases removed from V and 5 bases from J, the gap between germline ends came to 13 bases. This CDR3 is CASSEARAGDYGYTF. The CDR3 region has the DNA TGTGCCAGCAGTGAAGCGCGGGCAGGCGATTATGGCTACACCTTC.